The 7 T cell receptor beta chains listed next were all sequenced from one sample in a study of cytomegalovirus exposure and HLA in healthy donors. A multiplex PCR was run with 60 Vbeta primers and 13 Jbeta primers. The repertoire was sequenced with immunoSEQ multiplex PCR; TCRdb's copy has only in-frame clones and lacks some. There are 100,000 to 150,000 clones in the sample; 75% to 90% occur only once, and roughly 9.6% lies in the top ten. Sequencing was performed on PBMCs. These TCRs come from a man aged 25-45 years in good health and CMV-seropositive.

The rearrangement uses TRBV6-1 and TRBJ1-2, with D tentatively TRBD1 (5 bases). The CDR3 is 12 residues long. Between the trimmed V and J ends, which lost 6 bases and 5 bases, there was a span of 10 bases. The germline gives CDR1 MNHNS, CDR2 SASEGT. DNA for the CDR3: TGTGCCAGCAGCCCAGGGCTTTATGGCTACACCTTC. Residues: CASSPGLYGYTF.

This clone was detected only once. The chain employs TRBV13 and TRBJ2-7, with no clear D. The CDR3 is 17 amino acids. Germline-derived CDR1 and CDR2 are PRHDT and FYEKMQ (reference sequence). V gave up 0 bases and J gave up 0 bases, with 15 bases separating them. The CDR3 nucleotides read TGTGCCAGCAGCTTAGGCACCAGAGCGAGGAGCTCCTACGAGCAGTACTTC. Its protein product is CASSLGTRARSSYEQYF.

The chain carries TRBV18 and TRBJ2-5; TRBD1 agrees at 12 bases. This CDR3 contains 16 residues. Germline values: CDR1 KGHSH, CDR2 LQKENI. V dropped 3 bases and J dropped 5; count of bases not matched to a gene: 7. CDR3 sequence: CASSPGDRGLGETQYF. The CDR3 DNA reads TGTGCCAGCTCACCTGGGGACAGGGGGCTTGGGGAGACCCAGTACTTC.

This clone was seen only a few times. The rearrangement links TRBV6-6 to TRBJ2-1, with 10 bases lining up with TRBD2. Germline V gene data show CDR1 as MNHNY and CDR2 as SVGAGI (reference sequence). This CDR3 is 16 amino acids long. The ends lost 4 bases at V and 4 bases at J; junction bases unmatched: 7. CDR3 in amino acids: CASSSSLAGGYNEQFF. The CDR3 DNA reads as TGTGCCAGCAGTTCCTCTTTAGCGGGGGGATACAATGAGCAGTTCTTC.

The CDR3 sequence is CASSLFPQGMNTEAFF. DNA of the CDR3: TGTGCCAGCAGTTTATTCCCCCAGGGGATGAACACTGAAGCTTTCTTT. The rearrangement links TRBV27 to TRBJ1-1; D possibly corresponds to TRBD1 (6 bases). Germline V gives CDR1 MNHEY, CDR2 SMNVEV (reference sequence). This CDR3 comprises 16 residues. The V end lost 1 base, the J end lost 0 bases, and 12 bases lay between the germline ends.

This clone has more than one count but fewer than ten. This rearrangement joins TRBV7-8 to TRBJ2-5; 10 bases agree with TRBD1. Germline values: CDR1 SGHVS, CDR2 FQNEAQ. J was trimmed by 5 bases and V by 5 bases; bases with no gene match: 2. This CDR3 spans 13 amino acids. The CDR3 is CASSPDRGETQYF. The DNA for the CDR3 is TGTGCCAGCAGCCCGGACAGGGGGGAGACCCAGTACTTC.

The CDR3 nucleotides read TGTGCCAGCAGCCCCCGACAGTACAATTATGGCTACACCTTC. Its protein product is CASSPRQYNYGYTF. The chain joins TRBV14 to TRBJ1-2; TRBD1 might be the D (5 bases). CDR1 is SGHDN and CDR2 is FVKESK in the germline V gene. Deletions cut 4 bases from V and 5 bases from J, with 14 bases between. The CDR3 totals 14 residues.